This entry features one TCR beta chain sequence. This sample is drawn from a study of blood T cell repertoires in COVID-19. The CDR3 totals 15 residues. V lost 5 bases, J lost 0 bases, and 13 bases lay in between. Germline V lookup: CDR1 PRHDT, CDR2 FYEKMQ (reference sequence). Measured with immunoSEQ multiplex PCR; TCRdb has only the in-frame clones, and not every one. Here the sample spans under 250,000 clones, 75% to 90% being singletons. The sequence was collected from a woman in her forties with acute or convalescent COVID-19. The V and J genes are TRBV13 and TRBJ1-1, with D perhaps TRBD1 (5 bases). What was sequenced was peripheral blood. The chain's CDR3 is CASSPGGALNTEAFF. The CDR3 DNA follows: TGTGCCAGCAGCCCGGGGGGAGCCCTGAACACTGAAGCTTTCTTT.